The clone carrying this T cell receptor beta chain was observed a handful of times. This record belongs to a study of identical twins. With template switching, a universal primer site was added, and the cDNA carried unique molecular identifiers. TCRdb passed the 5' RACE reads through MiXCR, listing each CDR3 protein once. The sample yields a few hundred thousand distinct CDR3 sequences, around 9.6% seen once. The same data also went into a second study, on yellow fever vaccine responses in identical twins.

The TCR sequence derives from a woman in her late teens or twenties in good health. The sample taken for sequencing was PBMCs.

The CDR3 coding sequence is TGCGCCAGCAGCCAACTATTACAGGGGGCCGGAGCTTTCTTT. Translating gives CASSQLLQGAGAFF. The chain joins TRBV4-1 to TRBJ1-1; 9 nucleotides align to TRBD1. The V gene's germline CDR1 is MGHRA and CDR2 YSYEKL. The CDR3 totals 14 residues. The V segment lost 2 bases and the J segment 10 bases; nucleotides outside the gene matches: 8.